Below, 28 T cell receptor beta chains from the same sample are listed, as sequenced in a study of cytomegalovirus exposure and HLA in healthy donors. The PCR was carried out with 60 Vbeta primers and 13 Jbeta primers. The method was immunoSEQ multiplex PCR; TCRdb's version includes in-frame clones alone and lacks a portion of them. Seen here are 150,000 to 200,000 clones, roughly 87% observed once, and the top ten hold more than 1%. Material: PBMCs. Every receptor here comes from a boy younger than 10 in good health and CMV-seronegative.

This clone was recorded once. This rearrangement joins TRBV28 to TRBJ2-1, with D possibly matching TRBD1 (6 bases). This CDR3 is built from 15 residues. Germline CDR1 reads MDHEN; CDR2 reads SYDVKM. The ends were cut back, 4 bases at V and 2 bases at J, with 12 bases in the middle. CDR3: CASSSLDSPYNEQFF. Here the CDR3 DNA reads TGTGCCAGCAGTTCACTGGACAGTCCCTACAATGAGCAGTTCTTC.

The chain is built from TRBV9 and TRBJ2-7, with 7 bases lining up with TRBD2. Germline V gene data show CDR1 as SGDLS and CDR2 as YYNGEE. The V and J ends lost 7 bases and 7 bases, in that order; junction bases with no gene match: 14. The CDR3 is made up of 14 amino acids. Here the CDR3 reads CASSPGLPSWEQYF. The CDR3 nucleotides are TGTGCCAGCTCACCGGGACTACCCTCCTGGGAGCAGTACTTC.

The J gene is TRBJ1-2, the V gene TRBV5-1; 7 bases align to TRBD1. CDR3 length: 16 residues. Germline V gives CDR1 SGHRS, CDR2 YFSETQ. With 2 bases clipped from V and 3 bases from J, the junction kept 10 bases outside the gene matches. The CDR3 loop is CASSFARQGFHYGYTF. DNA of the CDR3: TGCGCCAGCAGCTTCGCACGACAGGGATTCCACTATGGCTACACCTTC.

This clone was detected only once. The rearrangement links TRBV18 to TRBJ1-5, with TRBD1 identical over 7 bases. Germline lookup yields CDR1 KGHSH and CDR2 LQKENI. CDR3 length equals 14 residues. Trimming at V came to 3 bases and at J to 4 bases, leaving 3 bases not matched to a gene. The CDR3 DNA reads TGTGCCAGCTCACCGGAACAGGGGAATCAGCCCCAGCATTTT. Residues: CASSPEQGNQPQHF.

V is TRBV9 and J is TRBJ2-1; D is perhaps TRBD2 (6 bases). Between the trimmed V and J ends, which lost 1 base and 7 bases, there was a span of 15 bases. CDR1 SGDLS and CDR2 YYNGEE come from the germline V gene. The CDR3 has 15 residues. The CDR3 nucleotides are TGTGCCAGCAGCGTATATCCGGGAGTAGGGAATGAGCAGTTCTTC. Translating it yields CASSVYPGVGNEQFF.

This chain links TRBV15 with TRBJ2-3; the D is unclear. V was pared by 0 bases and J by 6 bases, with 13 bases between. Germline V gene data show CDR1 as LNHNV and CDR2 as YYDKDF (reference sequence). The CDR3 sequence is 15 residues long. The CDR3 here is CATSRDHSIMDTQYF. CDR3 coding DNA: TGTGCCACCAGCAGAGATCATAGTATTATGGATACGCAGTATTTT.

The CDR3 DNA reads as TGTGCCAGCAGTTACCCCGACGGGACAGACGTTACTGGGGCCAACGTCCTGACTTTC. Translating it yields CASSYPDGTDVTGANVLTF. The rearrangement uses TRBV6-7 and TRBJ2-6; 7 bases match TRBD1. TRBV6-7 is classed as an ORF, of uncertain function. V gave up 2 bases and J gave up 2 bases; unmatched junction bases: 12. This CDR3 spans 19 amino acids.

The CDR3 DNA follows: TGCGCCAGCAGCCAACCCGATTACACGACGGGAGAGCAGTACTTC. It yields the protein CASSQPDYTTGEQYF. V usage is TRBV4-1 and J usage is TRBJ2-7; D possibly corresponds to TRBD2 (5 bases). Deletions cut 2 bases from V and 7 bases from J, with 18 bases between. Germline CDR1 and CDR2: MGHRA and YSYEKL. The CDR3 sequence is 15 residues long.

The V gene is TRBV13, the J gene TRBJ2-3; 11 nucleotides agree with TRBD2. Trimming removed 1 base from V and 5 bases from J; junction bases left unmatched: 5. CDR3 length equals 16 residues. Germline assignment: CDR1 PRHDT and CDR2 FYEKMQ (reference sequence). As DNA, the CDR3 is TGTGCCAGCAGCTTAGCCCTAGCGGGAGGTAGAGATACGCAGTATTTT. Amino acids: CASSLALAGGRDTQYF.

The V gene is TRBV19, the J gene TRBJ2-3; D possibly corresponds to TRBD1 (5 bases). The CDR3 contains 12 residues. In germline, CDR1 is LNHDA, CDR2 SQIVND (reference sequence). Trimming shortened V by 5 bases and J by 9 bases, and 12 bases separated the two germline ends. The DNA of the CDR3 is TGTGCCAGTAGTTCAGGGCTTGGAACGCAGTATTTT. This gives the protein CASSSGLGTQYF.

The rearrangement joins TRBV6-5 to TRBJ2-1; tentative D call: TRBD2 (5 bases). CDR3 length: 15 residues. Trimming shortened V by 4 bases and J by 2 bases, and 12 bases separated the two germline ends. Germline CDR1 MNHEY, CDR2 SVGAGI. The CDR3 spells CASSLVWRPYNEQFF. The CDR3 DNA is TGTGCCAGCAGTTTAGTGTGGAGGCCCTACAATGAGCAGTTCTTC.

This chain uses TRBV19 with TRBJ2-2, with 7 bases lining up with TRBD1. The CDR3 consists of 16 residues. V lost 4 bases, J lost 1 base, and 6 bases stayed unmatched. Germline-derived CDR1 and CDR2 are LNHDA and SQIVND (reference sequence). DNA of the CDR3: TGTGCCAGTAGTACCCGGACAGGCGAGAACACCGGGGAGCTGTTTTTT. Amino acid sequence: CASSTRTGENTGELFF.

This sequence joins TRBV6-5 and TRBJ2-3, with TRBD2 as a possible D gene (6 bases). The CDR3 sequence is 14 residues long. Germline CDR1 MNHEY, CDR2 SVGAGI. With 4 bases removed from V and 1 base from J, the gap between germline ends came to 9 bases. The DNA for the CDR3 is TGTGCCAGCAGTTTCGGCGGGGGCACAGATACGCAGTATTTT. Its translation: CASSFGGGTDTQYF.

The chain carries TRBV30 and TRBJ2-7, with TRBD1 as a possible D gene (5 bases). V was cut by 0 bases and J by 7 bases, with 16 bases left in between. Germline V gives CDR1 GTSNPN, CDR2 SVGIG (reference sequence). The CDR3 is 14 residues long. CDR3: CAWSVKGRVGEQYF. The CDR3 DNA sequence: TGTGCCTGGAGTGTAAAGGGCAGGGTTGGTGAGCAGTACTTC.

The genes are TRBV20-1 and TRBJ1-1, with 7 bases lining up with TRBD1. Germline V gene data show CDR1 as DFQATT and CDR2 as SNEGSKA (reference sequence). This CDR3 is built from 10 residues. With V trimmed by 6 bases and J by 8 bases, 3 bases remained unmatched. The CDR3 protein is CSATRGEAFF. The CDR3 region has the DNA TGCAGTGCCACCAGGGGGGAAGCTTTCTTT.

J is TRBJ2-7 and V is TRBV5-1, with 10 bases matching TRBD1. The CDR3 spans 14 residues. CDR1 and CDR2 from the germline V gene are SGHRS and YFSETQ. The trim removed 2 bases at V and 3 bases at J, leaving 2 bases unmatched. The CDR3 sequence: CASSLGQGDYEQYF. CDR3 DNA sequence: TGCGCCAGCAGCTTAGGACAGGGGGACTACGAGCAGTACTTC.

The chain links TRBV28 to TRBJ1-2; a weak D match, TRBD1 (6 bases). The CDR3 spans 11 residues. V was trimmed by 7 bases and J by 7 bases, leaving 10 bases between them. The germline gives CDR1 MDHEN, CDR2 SYDVKM. This chain's CDR3 is CASTRGFGYTF. CDR3 in DNA: TGTGCCAGCACCAGGGGCTTTGGCTACACCTTC.

V and J are TRBV10-3 and TRBJ1-1; TRBD1 aligns across 7 bases. CDR1 and CDR2 (germline): ENHRY, SYGVKD. The CDR3 totals 14 residues. Trimming cost V 3 bases and J 3 bases; bases outside gene matches: 4. CDR3 in DNA: TGTGCCATCAGTGAACGACAGGGTGACACTGAAGCTTTCTTT. Its protein product is CAISERQGDTEAFF.

The rearrangement links TRBV6-5 to TRBJ1-2, with unresolved D. Germline V CDR1 and CDR2: MNHEY, SVGAGI. Trimming removed 0 bases from V and 4 bases from J, with 15 bases in between. The CDR3 extends over 16 amino acids. CDR3 nucleotide sequence: TGTGCCAGCAGTTACTCGTTCAGGCCGGACTTCTATGGCTACACCTTC. Translated: CASSYSFRPDFYGYTF.

CDR3 DNA: TGTGCCAGCAGCTCTACAGGGAAAGGAAACACCATATATTTT. It is translated as CASSSTGKGNTIYF. The genes are TRBV7-9 and TRBJ1-3; weak D call: TRBD1 (6 bases). This CDR3 spans 14 amino acids. V was shortened by 4 bases and J by 4 bases, with 11 bases between the two germline ends. Germline V gene lookup returns CDR1 SEHNR and CDR2 FQNEAQ (reference sequence).

This clone has only a few counts. The chain couples TRBV2 to TRBJ1-4; D is perhaps TRBD1 (6 bases). Germline values: CDR1 SNHLY, CDR2 FYNNEI. The CDR3 spans 14 residues. The ends were cut back, 7 bases at V and 5 bases at J, with 14 bases in the middle. CDR3 loop: CASKTGTNNEKLFF. In DNA, the CDR3 is TGTGCCAGCAAAACCGGGACAAACAATGAAAAACTGTTTTTT.

This clone was observed a single time. CDR3 in amino acids: CASTLAGATDTQYF. CDR3 bases: TGTGCCAGCACCCTAGCGGGAGCCACAGATACGCAGTATTTT. The chain joins TRBV9 to TRBJ2-3; 10 positions agree with TRBD2. The CDR3 length is 14 residues. The junction had 3 bases not matched to a gene; V was cut back by 6 bases and J by 2 bases. Looked up from germline, CDR1 is SGDLS and CDR2 is YYNGEE.

The chain employs TRBV6-5 and TRBJ1-3; no clear D. This CDR3 region has 12 residues. Looked up from germline, CDR1 is MNHEY and CDR2 is SVGAGI. The V and J ends lost 6 bases and 4 bases respectively, with 7 bases between them. Here the CDR3 reads CASREAGNTIYF. The CDR3 nucleotides are TGTGCCAGCAGGGAGGCGGGAAACACCATATATTTT.

V is TRBV6-1 and J is TRBJ2-1, with 13 positions matching TRBD2. V shed 3 bases and J 9 bases; nucleotides not matched to a gene: 5. The CDR3 spans 15 residues. Germline lookup yields CDR1 MNHNS and CDR2 SASEGT. CDR3 DNA sequence: TGTGCCAGCAGTGAGGGGTGGACTAGCGGGGGTGAGCAGTTCTTC. The encoded protein is CASSEGWTSGGEQFF.

This clone was observed a single time. The chain employs TRBV5-6 and TRBJ2-7; 7 bases agree with TRBD2. The CDR3 covers 16 residues. Germline V gene data show CDR1 as SGHDT and CDR2 as YYEEEE. Germline trimming cut 0 bases from V and 6 bases from J; bases unmatched to any gene: 12. The CDR3 region has the DNA TGTGCCAGCAGCTTGGGGCCTATAAGCCGCGGGGGCGAGCAGTACTTC. Protein: CASSLGPISRGGEQYF.

The rearrangement links TRBV10-2 to TRBJ2-3; 8 bases map to TRBD2. CDR3 size: 14 residues. The ends lost 9 bases at V and 4 bases at J; junction bases unmatched: 9. The germline V gene encodes CDR1 WSHSY and CDR2 SAAADI. CDR3 bases: TGCGCCAGTAAAACGGGGGGGCCCCCAGATACGCAGTATTTT. Amino acid sequence: CASKTGGPPDTQYF.

This clone was seen a handful of times. The chain is built from TRBV19 and TRBJ2-6; D may be TRBD2 (6 bases). Trimming stripped 3 bases from V and 1 base from J, with 7 bases between. The CDR3 sequence is 15 residues long. CDR1 is LNHDA, CDR2 SQIVND, per germline (reference sequence). The CDR3 sequence is CASSIRGSGANVLTF. CDR3 coding DNA: TGTGCCAGTAGTATTCGGGGGTCTGGGGCCAACGTCCTGACTTTC.

The V gene is TRBV15, the J gene TRBJ1-1; 9 bases are shared with TRBD1. Germline CDR1 is LNHNV and CDR2 is YYDKDF (reference sequence). J lost 6 bases, V lost 5 bases, and 16 bases had no gene match. This CDR3 has 17 amino acids. In nucleotides, the CDR3 is TGTGCCACCAGCGGATATACAGGGGGCATTCTGTTCGCTGAAGCTTTCTTT. Translating gives CATSGYTGGILFAEAFF.